This T cell receptor (beta chain) is from a study of blood T cells in healthy people across ages. It was with a sample-barcoded 5' primer and a J-beta primer mix that a second PCR of roughly 7 to 12 cycles was run. MiXCR, applied by TCRdb to the 5' RACE reads, yields one record per CDR3 protein. The sample includes 550,000 to 600,000 distinct CDR3 sequences, 25% to 30% of them seen just once. Of note for this clonotype: Its specificity is unknown.

Study outcomes and limitations: Fewer expanded clones and more diversity marked long-lived versus aged donors.

The CDR3 is 15 residues long. Germline lookup yields CDR1 DFQATT and CDR2 SNEGSKA (reference sequence). V lost 0 bases and J 2 bases, leaving 12 bases between the germline ends. This TCR derives from a woman in her seventies in good health. This chain joins TRBV20-1 and TRBJ2-3, with D perhaps TRBD1 (7 bases). The sequencing input was blood. The CDR3 loop reads CSAREGGQITDTQYF. The CDR3 bases are TGCAGTGCTAGAGAGGGGGGACAGATCACAGATACGCAGTATTTT.